This T cell receptor beta chain appears in the sequencing data of a study of CD8+ T cells in alopecia areata. Overall study context: Using the percentage of affected scalp area, treated patients' severity was scored.

This clone was counted many times. Specified treatment: oral pan-JAK inhibitor, 5-10 mg twice daily. Germline CDR1 is SGHTA and CDR2 is FQGNSA. The junction had 1 base not matched to a gene; V was cut back by 1 base and J by 6 bases. The CDR3 length is 13 residues. Investigators isolated RNA and reverse transcribed it into cDNA to act as the sequencing template. Clones were sequenced by immunoSEQ multiplex PCR, and TCRdb holds only the in-frame ones, with some missing. The table has 90,000 to 120,000 clones, roughly 89% seen once. Sequencing used CD8+ T cells sorted from blood, obtained at week 24, from a patient treated with tofacitinib. J is TRBJ1-2 and V is TRBV7-2, with TRBD1 identical over 8 bases. The clonotype comes from a human donor with alopecia areata. The CDR3 coding sequence is TGTGCCAGCAGCTTAGGGACAGGGAATGGCTACACCTTC. Protein product: CASSLGTGNGYTF.